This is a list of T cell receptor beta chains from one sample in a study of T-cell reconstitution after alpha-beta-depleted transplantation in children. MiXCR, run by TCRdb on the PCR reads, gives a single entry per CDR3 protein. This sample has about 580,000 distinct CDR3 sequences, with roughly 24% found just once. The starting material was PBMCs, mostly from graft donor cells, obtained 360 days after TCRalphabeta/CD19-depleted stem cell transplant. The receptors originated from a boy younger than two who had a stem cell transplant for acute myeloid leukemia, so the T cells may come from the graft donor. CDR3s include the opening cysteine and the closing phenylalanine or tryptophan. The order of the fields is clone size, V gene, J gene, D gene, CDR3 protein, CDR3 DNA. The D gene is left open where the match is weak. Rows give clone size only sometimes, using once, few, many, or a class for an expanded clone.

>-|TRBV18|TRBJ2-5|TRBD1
CASSKTGQKETQYF
TGTGCCAGCTCAAAAACGGGACAGAAAGAGACCCAGTACTTC
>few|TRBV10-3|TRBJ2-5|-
CAISVSPGGDETQYF
TGTGCCATCAGTGTCTCCCCTGGCGGGGATGAGACCCAGTACTTC
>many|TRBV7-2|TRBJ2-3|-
CASSLEPPPDTQYF
TGTGCCAGCAGCTTAGAGCCTCCCCCAGATACGCAGTATTTT
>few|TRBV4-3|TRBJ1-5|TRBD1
CASSQDDDRDQPQHF
TGCGCCAGCAGCCAAGATGACGACAGGGATCAGCCCCAGCATTTT
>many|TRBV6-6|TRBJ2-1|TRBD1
CASSPQTGQAYNEQFF
TGTGCCAGCAGTCCACAGACGGGACAGGCCTACAATGAGCAGTTCTTC
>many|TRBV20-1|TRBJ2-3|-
CSVCQGSGTDTQYF
TGCAGTGTTTGCCAGGGTAGCGGCACAGATACGCAGTATTTT
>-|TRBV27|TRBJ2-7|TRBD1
CASSLWGGTGGAYEQYF
TGTGCCAGCAGTTTATGGGGGGGGACAGGGGGCGCCTACGAGCAGTACTTC
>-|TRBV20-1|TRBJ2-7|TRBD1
CSAGYNTGASYEQYF
TGCAGTGCAGGGTATAACACAGGGGCTTCCTACGAGCAGTACTTC
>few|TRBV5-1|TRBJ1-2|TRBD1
CASSGTETNYGYTF
TGCGCCAGCAGCGGGACAGAAACTAACTATGGCTACACCTTC
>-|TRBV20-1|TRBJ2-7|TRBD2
CSASASGLFYEQYF
TGCAGTGCCTCGGCTAGCGGTCTGTTTTACGAGCAGTACTTC
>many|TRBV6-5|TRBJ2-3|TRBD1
CASSYLQGVTDTQYF
TGTGCCAGCAGTTACTTACAGGGGGTAACAGATACGCAGTATTTT
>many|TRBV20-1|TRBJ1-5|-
CSACETGISQPQHF
TGCAGTGCGTGCGAAACAGGTATCAGTCAGCCCCAGCATTTT
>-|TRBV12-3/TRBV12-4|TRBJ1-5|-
CASRGGLSNQPQHF
TGTGCCAGCAGGGGGGGGCTCAGCAATCAGCCCCAGCATTTT
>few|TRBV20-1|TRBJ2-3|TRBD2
CSARDRTSGGTDTQYF
TGCAGTGCTAGAGATAGGACTAGCGGGGGAACAGATACGCAGTATTTT
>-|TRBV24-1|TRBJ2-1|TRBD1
CATSDWTGGSYNEQFF
TGTGCCACCAGTGATTGGACAGGGGGCTCCTACAATGAGCAGTTCTTC
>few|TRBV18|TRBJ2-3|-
CASSPEAASTDTQYF
TGTGCCAGCTCACCAGAGGCTGCTAGCACAGATACGCAGTATTTT
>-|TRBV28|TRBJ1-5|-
CASSFRRRDHYSNQPQHF
TGTGCCAGCAGTTTCCGAAGGCGGGACCACTATAGCAATCAGCCCCAGCATTTT
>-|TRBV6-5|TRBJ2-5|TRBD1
CASSYSRGRGETQYF
TGTGCCAGCAGTTACTCGAGGGGGCGCGGGGAGACCCAGTACTTC
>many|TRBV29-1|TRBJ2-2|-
CSVQGAGELFF
TGCAGCGTACAGGGCGCCGGGGAGCTGTTTTTT
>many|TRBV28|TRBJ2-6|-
CASRNGGSGANVLTF
TGTGCCAGCAGGAATGGGGGCTCTGGGGCCAACGTCCTGACTTTC
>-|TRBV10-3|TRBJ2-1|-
CAITGPTDNEQFF
TGTGCCATCACCGGACCCACGGACAATGAGCAGTTCTTC
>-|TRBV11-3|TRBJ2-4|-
CASSLKADENIQYF
TGTGCCAGCAGCTTGAAAGCGGACGAAAACATTCAGTACTTC
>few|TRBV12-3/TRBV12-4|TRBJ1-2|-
CASSYRPTNYGYTF
TGTGCCAGCTCTTACAGGCCGACTAACTATGGCTACACCTTC